This T cell receptor beta chain was documented in a study of blood T cell repertoires in COVID-19. TCRdb's table, derived via immunoSEQ multiplex PCR, lists solely in-frame clones and lacks some. This sample has fewer than 250,000 clones, with 70% to 85% found just once. The sequence came from a woman in her 50s with acute or convalescent COVID-19. The specimen was peripheral blood.

CDR3 loop: CASSPGPSRGDGYTF. DNA for the CDR3: TGTGCCAGCAGCCCTGGACCCTCACGCGGGGATGGCTACACCTTC. The chain employs TRBV7-2 and TRBJ1-2, with unresolved D. The CDR3 covers 15 residues. The V end lost 5 bases, the J end lost 6 bases, and 19 bases lay between the germline ends. Germline V gene data show CDR1 as SGHTA and CDR2 as FQGNSA.